These T cell receptor beta chains were read from a single sample in a study of blood T cells in healthy people across ages. TCRdb itself ran the 5' RACE reads through MiXCR, one entry per CDR3 protein. The sample records about 1.4 million distinct CDR3 sequences, 59% being singletons. The sequenced sample consisted of blood. Every receptor here comes from a man in his late teens or twenties in good health. Both conserved end residues are part of each CDR3. D genes are given only for firm matches. Size is stated for part of the rows, as once, few or many counts, or as a class when the clone is expanded.

>-|TRBV6-5|-
CFRQEQFF
>few|TRBV3-1|-
CASSQSINEQFF
>few|TRBV12-3/TRBV12-4|-
CASSLTLGDTQYF
>-|TRBV13|-
CASSPPLDVGSYEQYF
>-|TRBV12-3/TRBV12-4|-
CATKFIGGGRVTDTQYF
>-|TRBV3-1|TRBD2
CASSITSGGALTDTQYF
>-|TRBV4-1|TRBD2
CASSQEFSGRKGEQFF
>few|TRBV27|-
CASATGRESYGYTF
>-|TRBV13|TRBD2
CASSDLLAGVSTDTQYF
>-|TRBV10-3|TRBD2
CAISEGTSGAYEQYF
>few|TRBV10-3|TRBD1
CAITRDRVREQYF
>few|TRBV12-3/TRBV12-4|-
CASSFNRGEQFF
>-|TRBV10-3|TRBD1
CAISEGGDRGFF
>-|TRBV20-1|-
CSASGGQVAKNIQYF
>-|TRBV2|-
CASNLRQGNQPQHF
>once|TRBV4-1|TRBD1
CASSHTSGGSSGDEQFF
>-|TRBV20-1|-
CSARRPDGPQHF
>-|TRBV5-6|-
CASTYLDGYTF
>-|TRBV24-1|-
CATSDVWVGNTEAFF
>-|TRBV5-1|TRBD2
CASSLDSGRSGANVLTF
>few|TRBV29-1|-
CSVSKAGAAEKLFF
>-|TRBV2|-
CASSERVLTLYEQYF
>-|TRBV20-1|TRBD1
CSAGTGGNIQYF
>-|TRBV20-1|-
CSALTDSRGILAEQYF
>-|TRBV27|TRBD1
CASSTRTGSRGDFDGYTF
>few|TRBV28|TRBD2
CASSPPGLAGTTDTQYF